This T cell receptor beta chain was sequenced for a study of response to subunit inactivated influenza vaccine. Whole-study results and caveats: The authors suggested that few new T cells are recruited per seasonal influenza vaccination.

Using its own MiXCR run on the RT-PCR reads, TCRdb lists one record per CDR3 protein. Here the sample spans around 200,000 distinct CDR3 sequences, around 9% being singletons. This clonotype was counted a few times. Its antigen is not known. After removal of 8 bases from V and 6 bases from J, the junction contained 6 bases not matched to a gene. This CDR3 is 14 amino acids long. Germline values: CDR1 LNHDA, CDR2 SQIVND (reference sequence). The receptor was isolated from a man aged 50 or older who received an inactivated influenza vaccine. The chain joins TRBV19 to TRBJ1-5; 11 nucleotides match TRBD1. Sample: non-naive T cells sorted from PBMCs, taken on the day of vaccination. The CDR3 loop reads CASDGQGAVQPQHF. DNA for the CDR3: TGTGCCAGTGACGGACAGGGGGCTGTTCAGCCCCAGCATTTT.